These 2 T cell receptor beta chains share one sample of origin, sequenced in a study of spatial heterogeneity in lung cancer. General study points: Within tumors, counts of expanded alpha and beta TCRs tracked tumor mutation counts.

TCRdb processed the 5' RACE reads anew with MiXCR; each CDR3 protein has one entry. The data hold about 28,000 distinct CDR3 sequences, with roughly 6.9% observed a single time. No cognate antigen is known for these TCRs. Time point defined: sample taken at primary tumor resection. Source: lung tumor tissue, taken at surgery. These receptors came from a male donor with early-stage non-small cell lung cancer.

This clonotype appeared many times. CDR3 loop: CASRPPGGQGTDTQYF. CDR3 nucleotide sequence: TGTGCCAGCAGACCCCCCGGGGGGCAGGGCACAGATACGCAGTATTTT. This chain connects TRBV7-2 to TRBJ2-3; TRBD2 is a possible D gene (7 bases). Germline V gene lookup returns CDR1 SGHTA and CDR2 FQGNSA. This CDR3 has 16 residues. Trimming left V 6 bases short and J 1 base short, with 17 bases between.

Only a few counts were recorded for this clonotype. The gene calls are TRBV10-3 and TRBJ2-1, with TRBD1 as a possible D gene (6 bases). CDR3 length: 18 amino acids. Between the trimmed V and J ends, which lost 3 bases and 0 bases, there was a span of 18 bases. Germline V lookup: CDR1 ENHRY, CDR2 SYGVKD. In DNA, the CDR3 is TGTGCCATCAGTGATTTTTTCAGGGGTCTGAGCTCCTACAATGAGCAGTTCTTC. Protein sequence: CAISDFFRGLSSYNEQFF.